This T cell receptor beta chain appears in the sequencing data of a study of T cell repertoires in cytomegalovirus infection. Study information: Recently identified HLA-C-restricted and well-studied HLA-B-restricted CMV epitopes were used. Public TCR beta signatures were indicative of both CMV infection and a matching HLA type.

The germline V gene encodes CDR1 LNHDA and CDR2 SQIVND (reference sequence). This CDR3 comprises 15 residues. Trimming removed 6 bases from V and 2 bases from J; junction bases left unmatched: 6. TCRdb analysed the reads with MiXCR anew, one entry per CDR3 protein. This repertoire shows 640,000 or so distinct CDR3 sequences, roughly 30% found once; its top ten account for over 15%. Details on this clonotype: Its antigen is not identified.

This receptor was obtained from a human donor in good health (CMV status not recorded). Some clones in this sample may be carry-over from other donors' samples. Specimen: cultured PBMCs, collected from culture after CMV antigen stimulation. The chain links TRBV19 to TRBJ2-7; 11 nucleotides agree with TRBD2. CDR3 DNA sequence: TGTGCCAGTAGGAGTAGCGGGAGGGTGCCCTACGAGCAGTACTTC. As protein: CASRSSGRVPYEQYF.